The T cell receptor (beta chain) under discussion was sequenced for a study of OX40 agonist ivuxolimab in advanced cancers. Study context: Patients receiving dose escalation had hepatocellular carcinoma, melanoma, renal cell or head and neck cancer. Of the participants, 40% had some prior anti-PD-1, anti-PD-L1 or anti-CTLA-4 therapy, which was allowed. Study-wide results and caveats: Clonal expansion by week 6 occurred in CD4+ and CD8+ blood T cells (at 0.1 to 3.0 mg/kg). Partial responders dosed at 0.1-3.0 mg/kg displayed clonal expansion ranking among the lowest.

This clone was counted a few times. Its antigen is currently unknown. Method: immunoSEQ multiplex PCR; TCRdb's copy keeps in-frame clones and lacks some. The sample shows tens of thousands of clones, 84% of them seen only once. The specimen comprised CD4+ or CD8+ T cells sorted from blood, sampled in a trial of the OX40 agonist ivuxolimab. This clonotype was obtained from an adult with an advanced solid tumor such as melanoma, head and neck, liver or kidney cancer.

CDR3 sequence reads: CASSFQPGGIYEQYF. The CDR3 DNA is TGTGCCAGCAGTTTTCAGCCAGGGGGCATCTACGAGCAGTACTTC. The gene calls are TRBV27 and TRBJ2-7; TRBD1 matches 8 bases. Germline CDR1 and CDR2: MNHEY and SMNVEV (reference sequence). The V and J ends lost 3 bases and 3 bases, in that order; junction bases with no gene match: 7. CDR3 length: 15 amino acids.